A selection of T cell receptor beta chains follows, all from one sample in a study of CD4+ T cells in melanoma. TCRdb keeps only in-frame clones here, not all; method: immunoSEQ multiplex PCR. The table records over 45,000 clones, approximately 74% of them present only once. The sample was tumor tissue. The receptors shown here come from a human donor with melanoma. Each CDR3 is given with its conserved first and last residue. The D gene is left open where the match is weak. The size field is filled for only some rows; it gives once, few, many or a size class.

d_gene: -
j_gene: TRBJ2-7
v_gene: TRBV7-7
abundance: once
CDR3aa: CASSSRQADEQYF
CDR3nt: TGTGCTAGCAGCTCAAGACAGGCCGACGAGCAGTACTTC

d_gene: -
j_gene: TRBJ1-3
v_gene: TRBV7-6
abundance: few
CDR3aa: CASSLAWGSGNTIYF
CDR3nt: TGTGCCAGCAGCTTAGCGTGGGGCTCTGGAAACACCATATATTTT

d_gene: TRBD2
j_gene: TRBJ2-1
v_gene: TRBV5-6
abundance: -
CDR3aa: CASSSGLADYNEQFF
CDR3nt: TGTGCCAGCAGCTCGGGACTAGCGGACTACAATGAGCAGTTCTTC

d_gene: TRBD2
j_gene: TRBJ2-2
v_gene: TRBV10-3
abundance: -
CDR3aa: CAIKASGGNTGELFF
CDR3nt: TGTGCCATCAAAGCTAGCGGGGGAAACACCGGGGAGCTGTTTTTT

d_gene: -
j_gene: TRBJ2-7
v_gene: TRBV4-2
abundance: -
CDR3aa: CASSQVGANEQYF
CDR3nt: TGTGCCAGCAGCCAAGTCGGGGCCAACGAGCAGTACTTC

d_gene: TRBD2
j_gene: TRBJ2-7
v_gene: TRBV25-1
abundance: -
CDR3aa: CASSESRLAGGPYEQYF
CDR3nt: TGTGCCAGCAGTGAATCCCGCCTAGCGGGGGGTCCCTACGAGCAGTACTTC

d_gene: -
j_gene: TRBJ2-3
v_gene: TRBV18
abundance: -
CDR3aa: CASSPLGAGSDTQYF
CDR3nt: TGTGCCAGCTCACCATTGGGGGCCGGGTCAGATACGCAGTATTTT

d_gene: -
j_gene: TRBJ1-2
v_gene: TRBV6-5
abundance: few
CDR3aa: CASSDRTTNYGYTF
CDR3nt: TGTGCCAGCAGCGACCGGACCACTAACTATGGCTACACCTTC

d_gene: -
j_gene: TRBJ2-7
v_gene: TRBV30
abundance: -
CDR3aa: CAWRRVRGVNRNEQYF
CDR3nt: TGTGCCTGGAGGCGGGTAAGGGGGGTAAACCGAAACGAGCAGTACTTC

d_gene: -
j_gene: TRBJ1-2
v_gene: TRBV28
abundance: -
CDR3aa: CASSHTGAHYGYTF
CDR3nt: TGTGCCAGCAGCCACACCGGGGCGCACTATGGCTACACCTTC

d_gene: TRBD1
j_gene: TRBJ2-7
v_gene: TRBV7-2
abundance: -
CDR3aa: CASSFLGTGNWYEQYF
CDR3nt: TGTGCCAGCTCTTTCTTGGGGACAGGGAATTGGTACGAGCAGTACTTC

d_gene: -
j_gene: TRBJ1-5
v_gene: TRBV4-3
abundance: few
CDR3aa: CASSQANGNQPQHF
CDR3nt: TGCGCCAGCAGCCAAGCAAACGGGAATCAGCCCCAGCATTTT

d_gene: TRBD2
j_gene: TRBJ2-7
v_gene: TRBV11-2
abundance: -
CDR3aa: CASSSGLAGATSSYEQYF
CDR3nt: TGTGCCAGCAGCTCGGGACTAGCGGGGGCTACGAGCTCCTACGAGCAGTACTTC

d_gene: TRBD1
j_gene: TRBJ2-1
v_gene: TRBV28
abundance: -
CDR3aa: CASSLFRDRGNEQFF
CDR3nt: TGTGCCAGCAGTTTATTTCGGGACAGGGGAAATGAGCAGTTCTTC

d_gene: -
j_gene: TRBJ2-2
v_gene: TRBV2
abundance: -
CDR3aa: CASNRGANTGELFF
CDR3nt: TGTGCCAGCAACCGGGGCGCGAACACCGGGGAGCTGTTTTTT

d_gene: -
j_gene: TRBJ2-1
v_gene: TRBV9
abundance: -
CDR3aa: CASSLGSYNEQFF
CDR3nt: TGTGCCAGCAGCCTCGGGTCCTACAATGAGCAGTTCTTC

d_gene: -
j_gene: TRBJ1-2
v_gene: TRBV10-3
abundance: -
CDR3aa: CAIKQVGWGYGYTF
CDR3nt: TGTGCCATCAAACAGGTCGGTTGGGGCTATGGCTACACCTTC

d_gene: -
j_gene: TRBJ2-7
v_gene: TRBV29-1
abundance: few
CDR3aa: CSVGGPGNEQYF
CDR3nt: TGCAGCGTTGGGGGGCCTGGCAACGAGCAGTACTTC

d_gene: -
j_gene: TRBJ2-2
v_gene: TRBV14
abundance: once
CDR3aa: CASSQAGLGGELFF
CDR3nt: TGTGCCAGCAGCCAAGCGGGATTGGGCGGGGAGCTGTTTTTT

d_gene: -
j_gene: TRBJ1-1
v_gene: TRBV10-3
abundance: -
CDR3aa: CAIRNTTGMNTEAFF
CDR3nt: TGTGCCATCAGGAATACGACGGGAATGAACACTGAAGCTTTCTTT

d_gene: TRBD1
j_gene: TRBJ1-4
v_gene: TRBV7-9
abundance: -
CDR3aa: CASSTGTGRNEKLFF
CDR3nt: TGTGCCAGCAGCACTGGGACAGGGAGGAATGAAAAACTGTTTTTT

d_gene: TRBD1
j_gene: TRBJ1-6
v_gene: TRBV5-6
abundance: -
CDR3aa: CASSLADRGWNSPLHF
CDR3nt: TGTGCCAGCAGCTTAGCGGACAGGGGTTGGAATTCACCCCTCCACTTT

d_gene: TRBD1
j_gene: TRBJ1-2
v_gene: TRBV28
abundance: -
CDR3aa: CASSGSGTGYGYTF
CDR3nt: TGTGCCAGCAGTGGCTCCGGGACAGGGTATGGCTACACCTTC

d_gene: -
j_gene: TRBJ2-5
v_gene: TRBV15
abundance: -
CDR3aa: CATSRAREETQYF
CDR3nt: TGTGCCACCAGCAGGGCCAGGGAAGAGACCCAGTACTTC

d_gene: -
j_gene: TRBJ2-7
v_gene: TRBV29-1
abundance: -
CDR3aa: CSARGSGSSYEQYF
CDR3nt: TGCAGCGCCAGGGGATCCGGGTCATCCTACGAGCAGTACTTC

d_gene: TRBD2
j_gene: TRBJ2-1
v_gene: TRBV7-9
abundance: -
CDR3aa: CASSGLAGGNNEQFF
CDR3nt: TGTGCCAGCAGCGGACTAGCGGGGGGTAACAATGAGCAGTTCTTC

d_gene: -
j_gene: TRBJ2-1
v_gene: TRBV2
abundance: -
CDR3aa: CASKRQAAYSYNEQFF
CDR3nt: TGTGCCAGCAAACGACAGGCAGCGTACTCCTACAATGAGCAGTTCTTC

d_gene: -
j_gene: TRBJ2-3
v_gene: TRBV2
abundance: few
CDR3aa: CASMGLRTDTQYF
CDR3nt: TGTGCCAGCATGGGGCTTCGCACAGATACGCAGTATTTT

d_gene: -
j_gene: TRBJ2-1
v_gene: TRBV2
abundance: -
CDR3aa: CASRGDAGNEQFF
CDR3nt: TGTGCCAGCAGGGGGGATGCGGGTAATGAGCAGTTCTTC

d_gene: -
j_gene: TRBJ1-5
v_gene: TRBV19
abundance: -
CDR3aa: CASSWQGSGNQPQHF
CDR3nt: TGTGCCAGTAGTTGGCAGGGGAGTGGCAATCAGCCCCAGCATTTT

d_gene: -
j_gene: TRBJ2-5
v_gene: TRBV5-1
abundance: -
CDR3aa: CASRRQNQETQYF
CDR3nt: TGCGCCAGCAGAAGGCAGAACCAAGAGACCCAGTACTTC

d_gene: -
j_gene: TRBJ1-1
v_gene: TRBV7-9
abundance: few
CDR3aa: CASSLGIGGVGYTEAFF
CDR3nt: TGTGCCAGCAGCTTAGGGATCGGAGGAGTAGGGTACACTGAAGCTTTCTTT

d_gene: TRBD1
j_gene: TRBJ2-3
v_gene: TRBV4-2
abundance: -
CDR3aa: CASSPGQGSGTDTQYF
CDR3nt: TGTGCCAGCAGCCCCGGACAGGGTAGTGGGACAGATACGCAGTATTTT

d_gene: -
j_gene: TRBJ1-4
v_gene: TRBV12-5
abundance: -
CDR3aa: CASGETGGNEKLFF
CDR3nt: TGTGCTAGTGGGGAGACAGGTGGTAATGAAAAACTGTTTTTT

d_gene: -
j_gene: TRBJ1-1
v_gene: TRBV6-6
abundance: -
CDR3aa: CASSSSGYYTEAFF
CDR3nt: TGTGCCAGCAGTTCCTCAGGGTACTACACTGAAGCTTTCTTT

d_gene: -
j_gene: TRBJ1-2
v_gene: TRBV5-5
abundance: few
CDR3aa: CASSLQTTDLYGYTF
CDR3nt: TGTGCCAGCAGCTTGCAAACCACAGACCTCTATGGCTACACCTTC

d_gene: -
j_gene: TRBJ2-6
v_gene: TRBV10-3
abundance: -
CDR3aa: CAISELGSAQGANVLTF
CDR3nt: TGTGCCATCAGTGAGTTGGGGTCGGCTCAGGGGGCCAACGTCCTGACTTTC

d_gene: -
j_gene: TRBJ1-4
v_gene: TRBV2
abundance: -
CDR3aa: CASLGVAGEKLFF
CDR3nt: TGTGCCAGCCTCGGAGTGGCGGGTGAAAAACTGTTTTTT

d_gene: -
j_gene: TRBJ2-7
v_gene: TRBV27
abundance: -
CDR3aa: CASSLGGSYEQYF
CDR3nt: TGTGCCAGCAGTTTGGGGGGCTCCTACGAGCAGTACTTC

d_gene: -
j_gene: TRBJ2-3
v_gene: TRBV6-1
abundance: -
CDR3aa: CASSETVRGTDTQYF
CDR3nt: TGTGCCAGCAGTGAAACGGTCAGGGGCACAGATACGCAGTATTTT

d_gene: -
j_gene: TRBJ2-4
v_gene: TRBV6-5
abundance: -
CDR3aa: CAKSTGIAKNIQYF
CDR3nt: TGTGCCAAAAGTACAGGGATTGCCAAAAACATTCAGTACTTC

d_gene: -
j_gene: TRBJ2-7
v_gene: TRBV27
abundance: few
CDR3aa: CASSPGVYYEQYF
CDR3nt: TGTGCCAGCAGTCCGGGTGTCTACTACGAGCAGTACTTC

d_gene: TRBD2
j_gene: TRBJ2-7
v_gene: TRBV5-1
abundance: -
CDR3aa: CASSLYLAGTYEQYF
CDR3nt: TGCGCCAGCAGCTTGTATCTAGCGGGGACCTACGAGCAGTACTTC

d_gene: -
j_gene: TRBJ2-7
v_gene: TRBV6-1
abundance: -
CDR3aa: CASSEPWTGPYEQYF
CDR3nt: TGTGCCAGCAGTGAGCCCTGGACGGGGCCCTACGAGCAGTACTTC

d_gene: TRBD1
j_gene: TRBJ2-5
v_gene: TRBV7-9
abundance: -
CDR3aa: CASSLRTGGSGETQYF
CDR3nt: TGTGCCAGCAGCTTAAGGACAGGGGGCAGTGGAGAGACCCAGTACTTC

d_gene: TRBD1
j_gene: TRBJ1-6
v_gene: TRBV27
abundance: -
CDR3aa: CASRLQGANSPLHF
CDR3nt: TGTGCCAGCAGGTTACAGGGGGCGAATTCACCCCTCCACTTT

d_gene: -
j_gene: TRBJ1-1
v_gene: TRBV5-1
abundance: many
CDR3aa: CASSLAGGLGEAFF
CDR3nt: TGTGCCAGCAGCTTGGCCGGGGGGCTAGGTGAAGCTTTCTTT

d_gene: TRBD2
j_gene: TRBJ2-7
v_gene: TRBV27
abundance: -
CDR3aa: CASRGLAVSHEQYF
CDR3nt: TGTGCCAGCAGGGGACTAGCGGTCTCCCACGAGCAGTACTTC

d_gene: -
j_gene: TRBJ1-1
v_gene: TRBV4-2
abundance: -
CDR3aa: CASSHGTQNTEAFF
CDR3nt: TGTGCCAGCAGCCACGGGACGCAGAACACTGAAGCTTTCTTT

d_gene: TRBD1
j_gene: TRBJ2-4
v_gene: TRBV27
abundance: -
CDR3aa: CASSRKGADKNIQYF
CDR3nt: TGTGCCAGCAGTCGAAAGGGGGCCGACAAAAACATTCAGTACTTC

d_gene: -
j_gene: TRBJ1-6
v_gene: TRBV6-5
abundance: -
CDR3aa: CASSYVLSNSPLHF
CDR3nt: TGTGCCAGCAGTTACGTCCTCTCGAATTCACCCCTCCACTTT

d_gene: TRBD1
j_gene: TRBJ1-6
v_gene: TRBV7-9
abundance: -
CDR3aa: CASSLERGRGSPLHF
CDR3nt: TGTGCCAGCAGCTTAGAAAGGGGGCGGGGTTCACCCCTCCACTTT